The 12 T cell receptor beta chains listed next were all sequenced from one sample in a study of cytomegalovirus exposure and HLA in healthy donors (dated by TCRdb to the late 2010s). Library creation used the immunoSEQ multiplex PCR assay. Entries here come from immuneACCESS through TCRdb and include only in-frame sequences with V and J called. Some clones fail to appear in such tables; in the studies checked, an unresolved V gene covers under half of the shortfall, and the cause of the remainder is unknown. Here the sample has about 130,000 clones; 75% to 90% occur a single time. 0.95% to 1.3% of the sample is held by the ten biggest clonotypes. Sequencing input: PBMCs. The receptor set was obtained from a young woman in good health and CMV-seronegative.

The chain joins TRBV18 to TRBJ2-5; a weak D match, TRBD2 (5 bases). With 2 bases removed from V and 5 bases from J, the gap between germline ends came to 12 bases. The germline V gene has CDR1 KGHSH and CDR2 LQKENI. The CDR3 loop spans 14 amino acids. CDR3 protein: CASSPNGMGETQYF. CDR3 coding DNA: TGTGCCAGCTCACCAAACGGGATGGGGGAGACCCAGTACTTC.

The V call is TRBV14, the J call TRBJ1-4, with D maybe TRBD1 (5 bases). The V end was cut by 4 bases, the J end by 8 bases, with 8 bases between. Germline values: CDR1 SGHDN, CDR2 FVKESK. The CDR3 runs 12 residues. Here the CDR3 reads CASSRYREKLFF. The CDR3 coding sequence is TGTGCCAGCAGCCGTTACAGGGAAAAACTGTTTTTT.

The chain is built from TRBV28 and TRBJ1-5; D not resolved. Trimming pared 5 bases from V and 6 bases from J, leaving 23 bases between. Germline assignment: CDR1 MDHEN and CDR2 SYDVKM. This CDR3 is built from 17 residues. The CDR3 region has the DNA TGTGCCAGCAGTACACATCCGGCTCTTGCAGGAGGTCAGCCCCAGCATTTT. This sequence encodes CASSTHPALAGGQPQHF.

The V call is TRBV12-5, the J call TRBJ2-3; the match to TRBD1 covers 10 bases. The germline V gene encodes CDR1 LGHNT and CDR2 FRNRAP. Trimming at V came to 6 bases and at J to 0 bases, leaving 3 bases not matched to a gene. The CDR3 length is 15 residues. The CDR3 bases are TGTGCTAGTGGGACGGACAGGGGGAGCACAGATACGCAGTATTTT. Protein sequence: CASGTDRGSTDTQYF.

The rearrangement links TRBV7-9 to TRBJ2-3; 8 nucleotides agree with TRBD1. CDR1 and CDR2 from the germline V gene are SEHNR and FQNEAQ (reference sequence). This CDR3 has 14 residues. The CDR3 sequence is CATKGQGGLVTQYF. The CDR3, as DNA: TGTGCTACGAAAGGACAGGGTGGTTTAGTTACGCAGTATTTT.

The chain uses TRBV29-1 and TRBJ1-2; TRBD1 aligns across 9 bases. Trimming removed 7 bases from V and 6 bases from J; junction bases left unmatched: 12. The CDR3 spans 14 residues. Germline loops: CDR1 SQVTM, CDR2 ANQGSEA. CDR3 protein: CSAPLLQGADGYTF. The CDR3 region has the DNA TGCAGCGCCCCCCTCCTACAGGGGGCTGATGGCTACACCTTC.

As DNA, the CDR3 is TGTGCCAGCAGTGAAGCGCTTCGGGGCAATCAGCCCCAGCATTTT. Protein: CASSEALRGNQPQHF. The V gene is TRBV2, the J gene TRBJ1-5; D is undetermined. V dropped 0 bases and J dropped 2 bases, with 8 bases sitting between them. From germline, CDR1 is SNHLY and CDR2 FYNNEI. This CDR3 contains 15 residues.

The chain has TRBV5-1 and TRBJ2-7; D perhaps matches TRBD1 (5 bases). This CDR3 has 13 amino acids. Trimming removed 3 bases from V and 3 bases from J, with 10 bases in between. Germline-derived CDR1 and CDR2 are SGHRS and YFSETQ. CDR3 DNA sequence: TGCGCCAGCAGCTCCCTTCAGGGCTACGAGCAGTACTTC. The encoded protein is CASSSLQGYEQYF.

The chain combines TRBV6-5 with TRBJ1-2; TRBD1 matches at 7 bases. Trimming removed 10 bases from V and 8 bases from J; junction bases left unmatched: 13. Germline CDR1 is MNHEY and CDR2 is SVGAGI. The CDR3 length is 13 residues. The CDR3, as DNA: TGTGCCACCCGCTCAGACAGGGTAGGAGGCTACACCTTC. It translates to CATRSDRVGGYTF.

Here the CDR3 reads CASSFNFNYGYTF. Here the CDR3 DNA reads TGTGCCAGCAGCTTCAACTTTAACTATGGCTACACCTTC. This chain joins TRBV5-6 and TRBJ1-2; D uncertain. CDR3 length: 13 residues. The V and J ends lost 2 bases and 1 base respectively, with 6 bases between them. Germline CDR1 is SGHDT and CDR2 is YYEEEE.

The V call is TRBV5-1, the J call TRBJ2-1; 8 bases are shared with TRBD2. Germline loops: CDR1 SGHRS, CDR2 YFSETQ. CDR3 size: 15 residues. V was pared by 7 bases and J by 4 bases, with 10 bases of the junction left unmatched. The CDR3 sequence: CASQVAGLKYNEQFF. For the CDR3, the DNA is TGCGCCAGCCAGGTAGCGGGGCTCAAATACAATGAGCAGTTCTTC.

The chain recombines TRBV7-9 with TRBJ1-5; 9 positions agree with TRBD1. This CDR3 has 16 residues. The junction had 9 bases not matched to a gene; V was cut back by 2 bases and J by 7 bases. The V gene's germline CDR1 is SEHNR and CDR2 FQNEAQ (reference sequence). The CDR3 loop is CASSLWAGTGSQPQHF. The CDR3 bases are TGTGCCAGCAGCTTATGGGCGGGGACAGGGTCCCAGCCCCAGCATTTT.